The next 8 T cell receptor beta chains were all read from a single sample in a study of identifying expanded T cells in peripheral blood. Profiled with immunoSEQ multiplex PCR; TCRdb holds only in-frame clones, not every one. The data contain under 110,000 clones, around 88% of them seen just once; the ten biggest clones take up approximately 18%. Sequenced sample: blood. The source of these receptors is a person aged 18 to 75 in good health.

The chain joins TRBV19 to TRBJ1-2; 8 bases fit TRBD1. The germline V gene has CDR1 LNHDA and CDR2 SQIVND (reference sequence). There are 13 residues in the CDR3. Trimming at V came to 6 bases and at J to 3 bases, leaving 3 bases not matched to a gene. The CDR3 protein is CASSSGGYYGYTF. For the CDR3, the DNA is TGTGCCAGTAGCTCAGGGGGCTACTATGGCTACACCTTC.

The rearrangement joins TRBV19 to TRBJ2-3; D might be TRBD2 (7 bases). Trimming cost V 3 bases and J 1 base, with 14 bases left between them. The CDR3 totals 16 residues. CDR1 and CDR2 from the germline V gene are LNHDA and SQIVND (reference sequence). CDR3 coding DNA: TGTGCCAGTAGTATCTCGGCGGGGGCGGGCACAGATACGCAGTATTTT. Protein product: CASSISAGAGTDTQYF.

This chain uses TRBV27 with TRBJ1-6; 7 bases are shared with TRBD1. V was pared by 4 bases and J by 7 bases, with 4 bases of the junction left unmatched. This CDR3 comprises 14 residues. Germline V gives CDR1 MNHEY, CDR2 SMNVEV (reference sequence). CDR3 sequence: CASSSQQGNSPLHF. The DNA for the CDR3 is TGTGCCAGCAGTTCGCAACAGGGGAATTCACCCCTCCACTTT.

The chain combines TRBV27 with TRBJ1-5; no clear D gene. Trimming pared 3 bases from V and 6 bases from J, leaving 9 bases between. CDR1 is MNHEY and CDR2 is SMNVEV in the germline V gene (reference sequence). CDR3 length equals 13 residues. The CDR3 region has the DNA TGTGCCAGCAGTTTCGTCCATACTCAGCCCCAGCATTTT. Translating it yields CASSFVHTQPQHF.

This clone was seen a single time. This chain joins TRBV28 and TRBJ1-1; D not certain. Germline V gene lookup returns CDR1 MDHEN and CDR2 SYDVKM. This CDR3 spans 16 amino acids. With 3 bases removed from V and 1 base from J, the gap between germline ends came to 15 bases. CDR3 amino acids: CASSFDDGRQNTEAFF. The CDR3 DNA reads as TGTGCCAGCAGTTTCGACGACGGAAGACAGAACACTGAAGCTTTCTTT.

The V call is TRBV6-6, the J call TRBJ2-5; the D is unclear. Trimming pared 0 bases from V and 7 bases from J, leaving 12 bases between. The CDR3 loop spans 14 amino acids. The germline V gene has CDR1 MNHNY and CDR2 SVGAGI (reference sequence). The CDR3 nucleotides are TGTGCCAGCAGTTACTCCAGCCCGGATGGGACCCAGTACTTC. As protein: CASSYSSPDGTQYF.

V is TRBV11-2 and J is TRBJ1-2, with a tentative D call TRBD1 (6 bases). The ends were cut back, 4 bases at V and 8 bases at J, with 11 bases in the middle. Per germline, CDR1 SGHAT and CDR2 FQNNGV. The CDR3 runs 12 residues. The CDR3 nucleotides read TGTGCCAGCAGCTCCGGGACAAGCGGCTACACCTTC. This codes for CASSSGTSGYTF.

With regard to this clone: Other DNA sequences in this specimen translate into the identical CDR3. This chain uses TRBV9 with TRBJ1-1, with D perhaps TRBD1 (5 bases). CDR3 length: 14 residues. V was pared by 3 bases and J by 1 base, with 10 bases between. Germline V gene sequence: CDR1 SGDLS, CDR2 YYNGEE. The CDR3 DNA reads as TGTGCCAGCAGCGAGGGAACAGGGAACACTGAAGCTTTCTTT. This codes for CASSEGTGNTEAFF.